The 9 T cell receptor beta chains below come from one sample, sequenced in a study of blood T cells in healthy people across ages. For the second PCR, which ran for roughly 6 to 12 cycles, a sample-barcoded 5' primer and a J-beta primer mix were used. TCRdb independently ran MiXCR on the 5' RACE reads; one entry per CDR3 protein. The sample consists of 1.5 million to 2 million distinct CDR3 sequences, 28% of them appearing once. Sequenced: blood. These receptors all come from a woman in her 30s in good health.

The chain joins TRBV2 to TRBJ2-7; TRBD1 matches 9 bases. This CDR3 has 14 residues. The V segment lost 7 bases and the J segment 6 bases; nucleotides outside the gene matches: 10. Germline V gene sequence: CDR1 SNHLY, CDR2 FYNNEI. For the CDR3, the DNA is TGTGCCAGCATGCGCGGACAGGGGTGGTCCGAGCAGTACTTC. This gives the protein CASMRGQGWSEQYF.

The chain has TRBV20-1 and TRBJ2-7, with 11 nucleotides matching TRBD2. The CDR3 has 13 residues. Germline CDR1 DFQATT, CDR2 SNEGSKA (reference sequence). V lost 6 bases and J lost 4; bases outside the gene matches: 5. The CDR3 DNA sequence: TGCAGTGCAGAGGGGACTAGCGGTTACGAGCAGTACTTC. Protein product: CSAEGTSGYEQYF.

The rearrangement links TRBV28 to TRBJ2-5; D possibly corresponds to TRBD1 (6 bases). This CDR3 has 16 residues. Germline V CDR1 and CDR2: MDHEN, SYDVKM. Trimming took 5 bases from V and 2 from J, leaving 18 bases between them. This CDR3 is CASSLWTEKTQETQYF. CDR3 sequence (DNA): TGTGCCAGCAGTCTTTGGACAGAAAAGACACAAGAGACCCAGTACTTC.

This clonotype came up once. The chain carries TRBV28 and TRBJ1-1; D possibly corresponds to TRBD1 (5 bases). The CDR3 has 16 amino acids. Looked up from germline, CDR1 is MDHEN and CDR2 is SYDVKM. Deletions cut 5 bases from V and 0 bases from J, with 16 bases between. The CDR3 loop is CASSPPPGGVNTEAFF. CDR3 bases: TGTGCCAGCAGTCCGCCTCCTGGGGGGGTGAACACTGAAGCTTTCTTT. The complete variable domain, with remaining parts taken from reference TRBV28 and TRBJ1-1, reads DVKVTQSSRYLVKRTGEKVFLECVQDMDHENMFWYRQDPGLGLRLIYFSYDVKMKEKGDIPEGYSVSREKKERFSLILESASTNQTSMYLCASSPPPGGVNTEAFFGQGTRLTVV.

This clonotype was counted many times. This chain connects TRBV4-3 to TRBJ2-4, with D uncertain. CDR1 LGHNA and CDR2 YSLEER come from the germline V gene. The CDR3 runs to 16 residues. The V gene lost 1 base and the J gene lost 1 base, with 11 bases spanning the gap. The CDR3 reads CASSQGYRTAKNIQYF. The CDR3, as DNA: TGCGCCAGCAGCCAAGGATACCGGACGGCCAAAAACATTCAGTACTTC.

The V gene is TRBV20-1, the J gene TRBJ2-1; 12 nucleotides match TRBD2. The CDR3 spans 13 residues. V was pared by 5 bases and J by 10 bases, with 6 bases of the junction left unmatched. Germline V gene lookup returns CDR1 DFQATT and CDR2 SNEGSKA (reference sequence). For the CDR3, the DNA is TGCAGTGCTGCTGGACTAGCGGGGCACGAGCAGTTCTTC. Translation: CSAAGLAGHEQFF.

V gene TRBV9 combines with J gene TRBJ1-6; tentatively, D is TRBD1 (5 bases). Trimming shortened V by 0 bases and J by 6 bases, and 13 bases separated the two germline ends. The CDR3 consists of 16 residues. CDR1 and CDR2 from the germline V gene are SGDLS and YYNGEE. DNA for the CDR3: TGTGCCAGCAGCGTAGGAGGGGCAAGCGGTAATTCACCCCTCCACTTT. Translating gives CASSVGGASGNSPLHF.

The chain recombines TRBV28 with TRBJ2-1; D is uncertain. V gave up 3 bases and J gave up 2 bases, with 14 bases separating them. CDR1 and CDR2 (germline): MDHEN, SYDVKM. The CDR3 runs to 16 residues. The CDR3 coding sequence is TGTGCCAGCAGTTTTTACCCTACGAGAACCTACAATGAGCAGTTCTTC. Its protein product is CASSFYPTRTYNEQFF.

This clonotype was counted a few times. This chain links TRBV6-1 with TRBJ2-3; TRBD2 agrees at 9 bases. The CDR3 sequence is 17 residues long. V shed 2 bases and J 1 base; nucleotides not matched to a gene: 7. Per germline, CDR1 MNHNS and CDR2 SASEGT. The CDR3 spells CASSEQPSGAGTDTQYF. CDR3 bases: TGTGCCAGCAGTGAACAGCCTAGCGGGGCTGGCACAGATACGCAGTATTTT.